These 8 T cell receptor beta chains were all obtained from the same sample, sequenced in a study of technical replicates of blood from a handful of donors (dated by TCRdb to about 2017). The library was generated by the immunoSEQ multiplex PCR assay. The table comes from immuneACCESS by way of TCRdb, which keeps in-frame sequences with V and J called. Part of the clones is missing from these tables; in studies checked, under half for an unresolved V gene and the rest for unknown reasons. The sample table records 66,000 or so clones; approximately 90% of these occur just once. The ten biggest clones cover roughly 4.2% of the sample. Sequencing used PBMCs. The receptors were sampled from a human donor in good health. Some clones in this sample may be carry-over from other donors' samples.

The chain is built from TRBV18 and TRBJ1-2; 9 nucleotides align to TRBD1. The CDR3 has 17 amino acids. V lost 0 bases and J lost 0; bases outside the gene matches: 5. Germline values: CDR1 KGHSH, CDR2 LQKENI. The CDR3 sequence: CASSPPQDRGTNYGYTF. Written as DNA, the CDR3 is TGTGCCAGCTCACCACCGCAGGACAGGGGCACTAACTATGGCTACACCTTC.

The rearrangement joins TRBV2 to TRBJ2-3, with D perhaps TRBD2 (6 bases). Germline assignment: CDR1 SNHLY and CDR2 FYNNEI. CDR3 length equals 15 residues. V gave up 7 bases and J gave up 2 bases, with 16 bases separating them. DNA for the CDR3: TGTGCCAGCACGGTATGGCGGGGCAACACAGATACGCAGTATTTT. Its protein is CASTVWRGNTDTQYF.

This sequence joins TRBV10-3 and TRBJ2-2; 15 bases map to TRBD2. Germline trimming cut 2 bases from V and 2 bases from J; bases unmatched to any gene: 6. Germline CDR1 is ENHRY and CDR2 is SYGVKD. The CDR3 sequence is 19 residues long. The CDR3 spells CAISELRTSGRENTGELFF. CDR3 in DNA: TGTGCCATCAGTGAGCTTAGGACTAGCGGGAGGGAAAACACCGGGGAGCTGTTTTTT.

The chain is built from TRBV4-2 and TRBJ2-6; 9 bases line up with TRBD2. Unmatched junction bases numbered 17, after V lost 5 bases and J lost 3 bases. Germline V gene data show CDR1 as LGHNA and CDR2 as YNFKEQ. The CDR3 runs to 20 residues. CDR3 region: CASSARGAGGLFLGANVLTF. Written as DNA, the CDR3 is TGTGCCAGCAGCGCCCGGGGAGCGGGGGGACTATTCCTTGGGGCCAACGTCCTGACTTTC.

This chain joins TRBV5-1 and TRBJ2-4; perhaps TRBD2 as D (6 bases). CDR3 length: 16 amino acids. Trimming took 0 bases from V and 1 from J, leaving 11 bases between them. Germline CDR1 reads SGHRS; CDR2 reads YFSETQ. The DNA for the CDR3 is TGCGCCAGCAGCTTGGATGGGGGGTTCGCCAAAAACATTCAGTACTTC. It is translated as CASSLDGGFAKNIQYF. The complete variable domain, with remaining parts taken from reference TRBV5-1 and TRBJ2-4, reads KAGVTQTPRYLIKTRGQQVTLSCSPISGHRSVSWYQQTPGQGLQFLFEYFSETQRNKGNFPGRFSGRQFSNSRSEMNVSTLELGDSALYLCASSLDGGFAKNIQYFGAGTRLSVL.

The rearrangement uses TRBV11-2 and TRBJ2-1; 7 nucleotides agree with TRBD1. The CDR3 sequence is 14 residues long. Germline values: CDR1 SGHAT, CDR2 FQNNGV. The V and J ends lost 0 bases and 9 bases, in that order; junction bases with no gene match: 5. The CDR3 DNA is TGTGCCAGCAGCTTAGATGGGGCAGGGGGTGAGCAGTTCTTC. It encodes CASSLDGAGGEQFF.

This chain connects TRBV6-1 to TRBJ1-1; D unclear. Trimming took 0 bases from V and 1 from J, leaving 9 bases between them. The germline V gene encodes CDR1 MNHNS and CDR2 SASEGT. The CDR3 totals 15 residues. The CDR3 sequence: CASSEAARRNTEAFF. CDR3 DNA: TGTGCCAGCAGTGAAGCCGCCAGAAGGAACACTGAAGCTTTCTTT.

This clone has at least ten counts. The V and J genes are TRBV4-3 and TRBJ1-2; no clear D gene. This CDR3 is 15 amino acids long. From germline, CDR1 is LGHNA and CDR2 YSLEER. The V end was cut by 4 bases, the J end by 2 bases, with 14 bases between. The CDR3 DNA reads TGCGCCAGCAGCCCAGAAGAGGAGGGAAACTATGGCTACACCTTC. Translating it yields CASSPEEEGNYGYTF.